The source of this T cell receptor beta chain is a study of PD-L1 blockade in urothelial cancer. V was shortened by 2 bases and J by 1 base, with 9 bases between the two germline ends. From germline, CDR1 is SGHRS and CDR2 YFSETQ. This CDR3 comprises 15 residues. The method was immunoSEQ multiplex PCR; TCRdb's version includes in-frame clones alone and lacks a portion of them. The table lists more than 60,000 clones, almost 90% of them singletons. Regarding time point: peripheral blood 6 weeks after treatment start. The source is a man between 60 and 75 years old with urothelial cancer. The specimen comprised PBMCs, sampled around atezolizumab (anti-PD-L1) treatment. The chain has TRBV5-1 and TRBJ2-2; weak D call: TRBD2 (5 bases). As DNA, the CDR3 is TGCGCCAGCAGCTTCGGGCGGGTGAACACCGGGGAGCTGTTTTTT. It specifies CASSFGRVNTGELFF.